These T cell receptor beta chains were read from a single sample in a study of regulatory T cells in long-lasting Graves disease. TCRdb itself ran the multiplex PCR reads through MiXCR, one entry per CDR3 protein. This table has under 800,000 distinct CDR3 sequences, roughly 16% appearing once. This sample also belongs to another study, concerning T cells in Graves' hyperthyroidism and ophthalmopathy.

The input for sequencing was peripheral blood mononuclear cells (PBMCs), taken at new diagnosis, from a patient treated with antithyroid drugs. The receptors here all came from a woman in her thirties with Graves disease. Both conserved end residues are part of each CDR3. Each record gives: CDR3 protein, CDR3 DNA, clone size, V gene, D gene, J gene. D genes are given only for firm matches. Some rows mark clone size as missing; the rest say once, few, many or name a class of expanded clone.

CDR3 protein: CATSRDPGLAINYQYF
CDR3 DNA: TGTGCCACCAGCAGAGATCCGGGGCTAGCAATTAACTATCAGTACTTC
clone size: few
V gene: TRBV15
D gene: -
J gene: TRBJ2-4

CDR3 protein: CASRTGARYTF
CDR3 DNA: TGTGCCAGCAGGACCGGGGCCCGCTACACCTTC
clone size: many
V gene: TRBV2
D gene: -
J gene: TRBJ1-2

CDR3 protein: CASSRDRGLGEKLFF
CDR3 DNA: TGTGCCAGCAGTAGGGACAGGGGGCTAGGGGAAAAACTGTTTTTT
clone size: once
V gene: TRBV28
D gene: TRBD1
J gene: TRBJ1-4

CDR3 protein: CAIRGEGELFF
CDR3 DNA: TGTGCCATCAGGGGAGAAGGGGAGCTGTTTTTT
clone size: -
V gene: TRBV10-3
D gene: -
J gene: TRBJ2-2

CDR3 protein: CASVGQGDYGYTF
CDR3 DNA: TGCGCCAGCGTTGGACAGGGGGACTATGGCTACACCTTC
clone size: -
V gene: TRBV5-1
D gene: TRBD1
J gene: TRBJ1-2

CDR3 protein: CASSLSIASRSYNEQFF
CDR3 DNA: TGTGCCAGCAGCTTGAGTATCGCTAGCAGGTCCTACAATGAGCAGTTCTTC
clone size: few
V gene: TRBV5-8
D gene: -
J gene: TRBJ2-1

CDR3 protein: CASSVGSGGIYGYTF
CDR3 DNA: TGTGCCAGCAGCGTAGGATCGGGGGGCATCTATGGCTACACCTTC
clone size: many
V gene: TRBV9
D gene: -
J gene: TRBJ1-2

CDR3 protein: CSAPRQGGHNEQFF
CDR3 DNA: TGCAGTGCTCCCAGACAGGGCGGCCACAATGAGCAGTTCTTC
clone size: many
V gene: TRBV20-1
D gene: TRBD1
J gene: TRBJ2-1

CDR3 protein: CASSSGTDTGELFF
CDR3 DNA: TGTGCCAGCAGCTCCGGGACAGACACCGGGGAGCTGTTTTTT
clone size: -
V gene: TRBV5-6
D gene: TRBD1
J gene: TRBJ2-2

CDR3 protein: CSVESYEQYF
CDR3 DNA: TGCAGTGTGGAGTCCTACGAGCAGTACTTC
clone size: many
V gene: TRBV20-1
D gene: -
J gene: TRBJ2-7

CDR3 protein: CSVVIGVAEAFF
CDR3 DNA: TGCAGCGTTGTTATCGGTGTAGCTGAAGCTTTCTTT
clone size: many
V gene: TRBV29-1
D gene: -
J gene: TRBJ1-1

CDR3 protein: CASSPITAGGSTEAFF
CDR3 DNA: TGTGCCAGCAGTCCCATTACCGCTGGGGGGAGCACTGAAGCTTTCTTT
clone size: -
V gene: TRBV27
D gene: -
J gene: TRBJ1-1

CDR3 protein: CSAEAGGSDTQYF
CDR3 DNA: TGCAGTGCTGAAGCGGGAGGGTCAGATACGCAGTATTTT
clone size: -
V gene: TRBV20-1
D gene: TRBD2
J gene: TRBJ2-3

CDR3 protein: CASSPHGDRTSSVTQYF
CDR3 DNA: TGCGCCAGCAGCCCACATGGGGACCGAACCTCCAGTGTGACCCAGTACTTC
clone size: few
V gene: TRBV5-1
D gene: -
J gene: TRBJ2-5

CDR3 protein: CASSEARGDTQYF
CDR3 DNA: TGTGCCAGCAGTGAAGCGCGGGGGGATACGCAGTATTTT
clone size: once
V gene: TRBV6-1
D gene: TRBD2
J gene: TRBJ2-3

CDR3 protein: CASSGTSGRRDEQFF
CDR3 DNA: TGTGCCAGCAGTGGCACTAGCGGGAGGAGGGATGAGCAGTTCTTC
clone size: few
V gene: TRBV12-3/TRBV12-4
D gene: TRBD2
J gene: TRBJ2-1